Shown below are 8 T cell receptor beta chains from a single sample sequenced in a study of blood T cell repertoires in COVID-19. Repertoires were generated with immunoSEQ multiplex PCR, while TCRdb's copy carries only in-frame clones and drops some. The sample yields fewer than 150,000 clones, over 75% seen once. Sequenced sample: peripheral blood. The receptors were gathered from a woman aged 60-75 years with acute or convalescent COVID-19.

The chain is built from TRBV7-9 and TRBJ1-2; a weak D match, TRBD1 (6 bases). Germline assignment: CDR1 SEHNR and CDR2 FQNEAQ (reference sequence). This CDR3 contains 16 residues. V was cut by 1 base and J by 5 bases, with 17 bases left in between. The CDR3 sequence is CASSLEGGGELYGYTF. As DNA, the CDR3 is TGTGCCAGCAGCTTAGAAGGGGGAGGGGAGTTATATGGCTACACCTTC.

This clone was seen a few times. The chain has TRBV6-5 and TRBJ2-7; D perhaps matches TRBD2 (5 bases). The germline V and J ends were trimmed by 8 bases and 4 bases, with 12 bases remaining between them. This CDR3 has 12 residues. CDR1 is MNHEY, CDR2 SVGAGI, per germline. The CDR3 DNA follows: TGTGCCAGCGGAGGTCTAGTTTACGAGCAGTACGTC. It codes for CASGGLVYEQYV.

The chain joins TRBV7-8 to TRBJ2-2, with unresolved D. The V end lost 0 bases, the J end lost 6 bases, and 5 bases lay between the germline ends. The CDR3 contains 13 residues. Germline V CDR1 and CDR2: SGHVS, FQNEAQ. The CDR3 nucleotides are TGTGCCAGCAGCTTAGCTTTCTCCGGGGAGCTGTTTTTT. This gives the protein CASSLAFSGELFF.

This sequence joins TRBV28 and TRBJ1-5, with a weak D call TRBD1 (6 bases). The CDR3 loop spans 15 amino acids. The V and J ends lost 8 bases and 4 bases respectively, with 18 bases between them. The germline V gene encodes CDR1 MDHEN and CDR2 SYDVKM. This chain's CDR3 is CASRTEGVGNQPQHF. The DNA of the CDR3 is TGTGCCAGCCGGACCGAGGGGGTGGGGAATCAGCCCCAGCATTTT.

Here the CDR3 reads CASSLRSSGNTIYF. The CDR3 nucleotides are TGTGCCAGCAGCTTAAGGAGCTCTGGAAACACCATATATTTT. The genes are TRBV7-9 and TRBJ1-3; D not certain. Germline loops: CDR1 SEHNR, CDR2 FQNEAQ (reference sequence). This CDR3 contains 14 residues. V was shortened by 2 bases and J by 0 bases, with 5 bases between the two germline ends.

V gene TRBV6-6 combines with J gene TRBJ1-2; no reliable D call. The V gene's germline CDR1 is MNHNY and CDR2 SVGAGI (reference sequence). The V end was cut by 0 bases, the J end by 4 bases, with 9 bases between. CDR3 length equals 14 residues. The CDR3 coding sequence is TGTGCCAGCAGTTACTCTGGGTACAGCTATGGCTACACCTTC. It specifies CASSYSGYSYGYTF.

The V call is TRBV7-6, the J call TRBJ2-2, with D unclear. Trimming removed 2 bases at V and 5 bases at J, with 12 bases between. The CDR3 spans 15 residues. Germline V gene sequence: CDR1 SGHVS, CDR2 FNYEAQ. DNA of the CDR3: TGTGCCAGCAGCTTAACGCTTAGCAATACCGGGGAGCTGTTTTTT. The encoded protein is CASSLTLSNTGELFF.

The rearrangement uses TRBV2 and TRBJ2-3; tentatively, D is TRBD2 (5 bases). The CDR3 totals 14 residues. Germline V gene sequence: CDR1 SNHLY, CDR2 FYNNEI. V lost 7 bases, J lost 4 bases, and 15 bases lay in between. The CDR3 sequence: CASTDSAAADTQYF. The CDR3, as DNA: TGTGCCAGCACTGATAGCGCGGCGGCAGATACGCAGTATTTT. Drawing the rest from reference TRBV2 and TRBJ2-3, the complete variable domain is EPEVTQTPSHQVTQMGQEVILRCVPISNHLYFYWYRQILGQKVEFLVSFYNNEISEKSEIFDDQFSVERPDGSNFTLKIRSTKLEDSAMYFCASTDSAAADTQYFGPGTRLTVL.